The rows below give T cell receptor beta chains drawn from one sample of a study of OX40 agonist ivuxolimab in advanced cancers. Some clones are missing from TCRdb's copy, which holds only in-frame ones; the method was immunoSEQ multiplex PCR. The sample lists about 78,000 clones; about 84% were seen once. The specimen was CD4+ or CD8+ T cells sorted from blood, collected in a trial of the OX40 agonist ivuxolimab. The receptor set was obtained from an adult with an advanced solid tumor such as melanoma, head and neck, liver or kidney cancer. CDR3s include the opening cysteine and the closing phenylalanine or tryptophan. D genes are given only for firm matches. A row's size may be missing; if present it is once, few, many or a size class.

clone size	J gene	D gene	V gene	CDR3 protein	CDR3 DNA
NA	TRBJ1-1	TRBD1	TRBV11-3	CASGTGSTEAFF	TGTGCCAGTGGGACAGGTAGCACTGAAGCTTTCTTT
NA	TRBJ2-2	TRBD2	TRBV7-2	CASSLVLAGGTGELFF	TGTGCCAGCAGCTTAGTGCTAGCGGGGGGAACCGGGGAGCTGTTTTTT
NA	TRBJ1-4	NA	TRBV2	CASRPRQNNEKLFF	TGTGCCAGTCGACCCCGACAGAATAATGAAAAACTGTTTTTT
NA	TRBJ1-2	NA	TRBV14	CASSQVETSGYTF	TGTGCCAGCAGCCAAGTGGAGACAAGTGGCTACACCTTC
NA	TRBJ2-2	NA	TRBV9	CASSPRRQNTGELFF	TGTGCCAGCAGCCCGAGGAGGCAGAACACCGGGGAGCTGTTTTTT
few	TRBJ2-1	NA	TRBV15	CATSRAGGVYNEQFF	TGTGCCACCAGCAGAGCGGGGGGCGTCTACAATGAGCAGTTCTTC
NA	TRBJ2-3	TRBD2	TRBV2	CASSLSGGADTQYF	TGTGCCAGCAGCCTCAGCGGGGGGGCAGATACGCAGTATTTT
NA	TRBJ2-1	NA	TRBV2	CASSTSGNEQFF	TGTGCCAGCAGTACTAGTGGCAATGAGCAGTTCTTC
NA	TRBJ1-2	NA	TRBV2	CASSERGTAGYTF	TGTGCCAGCAGTGAAAGGGGAACGGCTGGCTACACCTTC
NA	TRBJ2-5	NA	TRBV2	CASSEANRATQYF	TGTGCCAGCAGTGAAGCGAACCGAGCGACCCAGTACTTC
NA	TRBJ2-7	NA	TRBV2	CASRRDVQYEQYF	TGTGCCAGCAGGCGGGACGTACAGTACGAGCAGTACTTC
NA	TRBJ1-5	NA	TRBV5-1	CASSFRGNQPQHF	TGCGCCAGCAGCTTCAGGGGAAATCAGCCCCAGCATTTT
NA	TRBJ2-2	NA	TRBV5-1	CASSLISGTSGELFF	TGCGCCAGCAGCTTGATCTCAGGTACTTCCGGGGAGCTGTTTTTT
NA	TRBJ2-5	NA	TRBV5-1	CASSFHQETQYF	TGCGCCAGCAGCTTTCACCAAGAGACCCAGTACTTC
NA	TRBJ2-2	TRBD2	TRBV30	CAWSGTRRTGELFF	TGTGCCTGGAGCGGGACTAGGCGCACCGGGGAGCTGTTTTTT
NA	TRBJ2-1	NA	TRBV13	CASSLGAGIEQFF	TGTGCCAGCAGCTTAGGGGCCGGTATTGAGCAGTTCTTC
NA	TRBJ2-5	NA	TRBV15	CATSRDRPGRETQYF	TGTGCCACCAGCAGAGATCGCCCGGGCAGGGAGACCCAGTACTTC
NA	TRBJ2-1	NA	TRBV5-4	CASSLDRNEQFF	TGTGCCAGCAGCTTGGACAGAAATGAGCAGTTCTTC
NA	TRBJ2-3	NA	TRBV5-4	CASSNGQAGLVDTQYF	TGTGCCAGCAGCAACGGACAGGCTGGACTAGTCGATACGCAGTATTTT
NA	TRBJ1-4	TRBD1	TRBV28	CASSSGTASNEKLFF	TGTGCCAGCAGTTCCGGGACAGCTTCTAATGAAAAACTGTTTTTT
NA	TRBJ2-5	NA	TRBV28	CASTRGPRETQYF	TGTGCCAGCACCCGCGGCCCACGGGAGACCCAGTACTTC
NA	TRBJ1-1	TRBD1	TRBV18	CASSPPGQTNTEAFF	TGTGCCAGCTCACCACCGGGACAGACGAACACTGAAGCTTTCTTT
NA	TRBJ1-1	TRBD1	TRBV19	CASKVTGAQNTEAFF	TGTGCCAGTAAGGTGACAGGGGCCCAGAACACTGAAGCTTTCTTT
NA	TRBJ2-7	TRBD1	TRBV28	CATGQGVARSYEQYF	TGTGCCACTGGACAGGGAGTGGCGAGGTCCTACGAGCAGTACTTC
NA	TRBJ2-5	NA	TRBV15	CATSLQGPQETQYF	TGTGCCACCAGCCTGCAGGGTCCCCAAGAGACCCAGTACTTC
NA	TRBJ1-1	TRBD1	TRBV12-5	CASGLFLRTGDMNTEAFF	TGTGCTAGTGGTCTCTTTTTACGGACAGGGGATATGAACACTGAAGCTTTCTTT
NA	TRBJ2-5	NA	TRBV7-7	CASSPSGGFQETQYF	TGTGCCAGCAGCCCCAGTGGTGGATTCCAAGAGACCCAGTACTTC
NA	TRBJ2-7	NA	TRBV7-2	CASSKRNLYEQYF	TGTGCCAGCAGCAAGAGGAACCTCTACGAGCAGTACTTC
NA	TRBJ2-7	TRBD2	TRBV5-4	CASSLGGLAGLSNEQYF	TGTGCCAGCAGCTTAGGCGGACTAGCGGGACTCTCCAACGAGCAGTACTTC
NA	TRBJ2-7	TRBD2	TRBV6-5	CASSYAGLAGTYEQYF	TGTGCCAGCAGTTACGCGGGACTAGCGGGAACCTACGAGCAGTACTTC
NA	TRBJ2-6	TRBD1	TRBV7-3	CASSSGQVISGANVLTF	TGTGCCAGCAGCTCCGGACAGGTGATCTCCGGGGCCAACGTCCTGACTTTC
NA	TRBJ1-5	NA	TRBV5-1	CASSLSPVQPQHF	TGCGCCAGCAGCTTGTCCCCGGTACAGCCCCAGCATTTT
NA	TRBJ1-2	NA	TRBV10-3	CAITQSEQGFFNYGYTF	TGTGCCATCACCCAATCCGAACAGGGATTCTTTAACTATGGCTACACCTTC